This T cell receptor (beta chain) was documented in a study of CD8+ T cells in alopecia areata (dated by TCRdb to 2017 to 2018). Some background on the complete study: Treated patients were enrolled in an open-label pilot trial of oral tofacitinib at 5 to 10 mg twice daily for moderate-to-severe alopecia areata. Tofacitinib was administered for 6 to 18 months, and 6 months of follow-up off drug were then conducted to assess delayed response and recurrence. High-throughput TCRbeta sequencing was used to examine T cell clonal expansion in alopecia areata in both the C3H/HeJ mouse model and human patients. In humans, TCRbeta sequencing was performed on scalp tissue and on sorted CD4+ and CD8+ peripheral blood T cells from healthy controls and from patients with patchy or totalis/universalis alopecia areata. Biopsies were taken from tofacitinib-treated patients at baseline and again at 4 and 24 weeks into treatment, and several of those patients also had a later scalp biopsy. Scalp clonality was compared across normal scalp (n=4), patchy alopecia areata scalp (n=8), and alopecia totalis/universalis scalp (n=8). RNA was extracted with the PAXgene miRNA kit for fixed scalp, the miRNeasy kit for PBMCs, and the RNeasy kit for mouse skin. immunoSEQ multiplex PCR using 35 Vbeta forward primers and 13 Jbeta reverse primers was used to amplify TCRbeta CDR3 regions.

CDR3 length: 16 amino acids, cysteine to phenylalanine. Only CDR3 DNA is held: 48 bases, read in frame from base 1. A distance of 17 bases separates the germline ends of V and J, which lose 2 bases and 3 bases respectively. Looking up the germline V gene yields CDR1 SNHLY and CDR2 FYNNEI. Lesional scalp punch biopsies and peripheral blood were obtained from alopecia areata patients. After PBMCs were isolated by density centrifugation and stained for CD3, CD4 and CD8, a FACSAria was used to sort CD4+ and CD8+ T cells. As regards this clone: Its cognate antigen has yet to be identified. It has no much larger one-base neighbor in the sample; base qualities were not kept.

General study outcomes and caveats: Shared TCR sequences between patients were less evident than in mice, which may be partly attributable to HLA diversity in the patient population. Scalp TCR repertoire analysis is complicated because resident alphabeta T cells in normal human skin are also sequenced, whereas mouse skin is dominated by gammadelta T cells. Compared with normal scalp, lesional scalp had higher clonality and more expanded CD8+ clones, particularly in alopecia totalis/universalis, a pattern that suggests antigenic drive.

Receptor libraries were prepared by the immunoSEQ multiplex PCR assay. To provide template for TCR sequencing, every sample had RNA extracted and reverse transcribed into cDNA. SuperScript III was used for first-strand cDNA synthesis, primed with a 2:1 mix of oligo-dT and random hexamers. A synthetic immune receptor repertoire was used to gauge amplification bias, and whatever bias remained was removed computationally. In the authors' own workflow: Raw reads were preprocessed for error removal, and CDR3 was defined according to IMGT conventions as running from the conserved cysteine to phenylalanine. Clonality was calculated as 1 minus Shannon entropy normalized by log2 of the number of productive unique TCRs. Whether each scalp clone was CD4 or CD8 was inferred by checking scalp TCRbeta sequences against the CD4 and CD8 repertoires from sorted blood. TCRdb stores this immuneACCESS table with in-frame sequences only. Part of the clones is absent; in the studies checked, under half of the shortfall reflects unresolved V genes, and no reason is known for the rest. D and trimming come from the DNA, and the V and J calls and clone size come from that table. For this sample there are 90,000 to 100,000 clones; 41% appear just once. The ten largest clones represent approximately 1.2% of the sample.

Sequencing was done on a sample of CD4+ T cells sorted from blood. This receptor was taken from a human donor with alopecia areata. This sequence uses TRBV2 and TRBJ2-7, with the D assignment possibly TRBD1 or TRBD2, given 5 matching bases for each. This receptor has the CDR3 CASSEIRRDHHYEQYF. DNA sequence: TGTGCCAGCAGTGAAATTCGTCGGGACCATCACTACGAGCAGTACTTC. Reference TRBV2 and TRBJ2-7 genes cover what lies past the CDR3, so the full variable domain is EPEVTQTPSHQVTQMGQEVILRCVPISNHLYFYWYRQILGQKVEFLVSFYNNEISEKSEIFDDQFSVERPDGSNFTLKIRSTKLEDSAMYFCASSEIRRDHHYEQYFGPGTRLTVT.